These 26 T cell receptor beta chains were all obtained from the same sample, sequenced in a study of blood T cell repertoires in COVID-19. Sequencing was performed with immunoSEQ multiplex PCR; in TCRdb, only in-frame clones are kept and a portion is missing. The repertoire includes about 61,000 clones, about 90% of them detected once, and less than 6.5% sits in the top ten. The specimen sequenced was peripheral blood. The receptors originated from a man older than 75 in a cohort sampled during active COVID-19.

This clone was detected only once. V gene TRBV11-2 combines with J gene TRBJ2-1; the match to TRBD2 covers 13 bases. The germline CDR1 and CDR2 sequences are SGHAT and FQNNGV. The CDR3 has 16 amino acids. V lost 0 bases to trimming and J lost 6 bases; unmatched junction nucleotides: 2. The CDR3 nucleotides read TGTGCCAGCAGCTTAGATGGGACTAGCGGGACCAATGAGCAGTTCTTC. It yields the protein CASSLDGTSGTNEQFF.

A note on this clone: The junction and the germline gene differ at one end; a read error may be behind it. The chain uses TRBV29-1 and TRBJ2-1; D possibly corresponds to TRBD1 (6 bases). The CDR3 length is 15 residues. Germline CDR1 SQVTM, CDR2 ANQGSEA. The CDR3 region is CSVEDTGTHYNGQFF. In DNA form, the CDR3 reads TGCAGCGTTGAAGATACCGGGACACACTACAATGGGCAGTTCTTC.

The V gene is TRBV7-2, the J gene TRBJ1-2; tentative D call: TRBD1 (5 bases). The CDR3 loop spans 15 amino acids. V lost 5 bases and J lost 4, with 17 bases in between. CDR1 and CDR2 from the germline V gene are SGHTA and FQGNSA. CDR3 DNA sequence: TGTGCCAGCAGCCCTCCTGGGGCGCTTGGCTATGGCTACACCTTC. It translates to CASSPPGALGYGYTF.

The V and J genes are TRBV5-1 and TRBJ2-7; perhaps TRBD2 as D (5 bases). Germline CDR1 is SGHRS and CDR2 is YFSETQ. CDR3 length equals 12 residues. Trimming stripped 4 bases from V and 7 bases from J, with 12 bases between. Here the CDR3 reads CASSETRREQYF. The CDR3 nucleotides are TGCGCCAGCAGCGAAACTAGGAGGGAGCAGTACTTC.

This clone appeared a few times. The rearrangement uses TRBV3-1 (or the pseudogene TRBV3-2) and TRBJ1-2; the D gene is possibly TRBD1 (5 bases). This CDR3 spans 11 amino acids. Deletions cut 5 bases from V and 5 bases from J, with 6 bases between. Germline CDR1 LGHDT, CDR2 YNNKEL (reference sequence). Here the CDR3 reads CASSAGYGYTF. The CDR3 coding sequence is TGTGCCAGCAGCGCAGGGTATGGCTACACCTTC.

The chain has TRBV29-1 and TRBJ1-2; TRBD1 agrees at 9 bases. This CDR3 spans 16 amino acids. Germline-derived CDR1 and CDR2 are SQVTM and ANQGSEA. Losses at the gene ends were 8 bases for V and 2 bases for J; bases not matched to a gene: 15. CDR3 amino acids: CSCRTGVIGLNYGYTF. CDR3 DNA sequence: TGCAGCTGCAGGACAGGGGTAATAGGCTTGAACTATGGCTACACCTTC.

About this clone: Distinct nucleotide sequences in the sample also encode this CDR3. The chain is built from TRBV9 and TRBJ2-1; TRBD2 matches 8 bases. Germline CDR1 is SGDLS and CDR2 is YYNGEE. This CDR3 has 15 residues. Losses at the gene ends were 4 bases for V and 0 bases for J; bases not matched to a gene: 3. CDR3 nucleotide sequence: TGTGCCAGCAGCCCGAGCGGGAGCTCCTACAATGAGCAGTTCTTC. Translated, it gives CASSPSGSSYNEQFF.

CDR3 residues: CASSQGQGNGYTF. The DNA of the CDR3 is TGCGCCAGCAGCCAAGGGCAGGGGAATGGCTACACCTTC. V is TRBV4-1 and J is TRBJ1-2; TRBD1 might be the D (6 bases). Trimming removed 1 base at V and 6 bases at J, with 9 bases between. The germline V gene has CDR1 MGHRA and CDR2 YSYEKL. The CDR3 is made up of 13 amino acids.

The table lists this clone with a count of one. V usage is TRBV7-3 and J usage is TRBJ1-1; 10 bases match TRBD1. The CDR3 extends over 15 amino acids. Per germline, CDR1 SGHTA and CDR2 FQGTGA. Unmatched junction bases numbered 5, after V lost 5 bases and J lost 2 bases. The CDR3 is CASSRTGGANTEAFF. CDR3 nucleotide sequence: TGTGCCAGCAGCAGGACAGGGGGAGCCAACACTGAAGCTTTCTTT.

This CDR3 reads CASSQEWTANYGYTF. Written as DNA, the CDR3 is TGCGCCAGCAGCCAAGAATGGACAGCTAACTATGGCTACACCTTC. The rearrangement joins TRBV4-3 to TRBJ1-2; a possible D gene is TRBD1 (6 bases). The CDR3 length is 15 residues. V was shortened by 0 bases and J by 0 bases, with 8 bases between the two germline ends. Germline loops: CDR1 LGHNA, CDR2 YSLEER.

The chain couples TRBV6-2 or TRBV6-3 to TRBJ1-5; D is possibly TRBD1 (6 bases). In germline, CDR1 is MNHEY, CDR2 SVGEGT. V was clipped by 5 bases and J by 1 base, with 18 bases between them. The CDR3 contains 17 residues. The chain's CDR3 is CASSPAGDHFSNQPQHF. CDR3 in DNA: TGTGCCAGCAGTCCGGCAGGGGACCATTTCAGCAATCAGCCCCAGCATTTT.

This chain uses TRBV2 with TRBJ1-3; the D is unclear. The V end lost 8 bases, the J end lost 0 bases, and 11 bases lay between the germline ends. Germline CDR1 is SNHLY and CDR2 is FYNNEI. There are 14 residues in the CDR3. CDR3 nucleotides: TGTGCCAGCCAAGCCGCCTTCTCTGGAAACACCATATATTTT. It specifies CASQAAFSGNTIYF.

V usage is TRBV9 and J usage is TRBJ2-7; TRBD1 aligns across 8 bases. The J segment lost 2 bases and the V segment lost 0 bases, leaving 4 bases of the junction unmatched. CDR3 size: 15 residues. Germline-derived CDR1 and CDR2 are SGDLS and YYNGEE. The CDR3 coding sequence is TGTGCCAGCAGCGTAGGCGGGACAGGTACCTACGAGCAGTACTTC. Its protein product is CASSVGGTGTYEQYF.

The J gene is TRBJ1-1, the V gene TRBV27; possibly TRBD1 for D (5 bases). Germline V gives CDR1 MNHEY, CDR2 SMNVEV (reference sequence). The V end lost 5 bases, the J end lost 0 bases, and 13 bases lay between the germline ends. This CDR3 has 15 amino acids. This chain's CDR3 is CASSNPPGMNTEAFF. Written as DNA, the CDR3 is TGTGCCAGCAGTAATCCGCCAGGGATGAACACTGAAGCTTTCTTT.

There are a few counts of this clone. This chain joins TRBV6-5 and TRBJ2-7; TRBD1 aligns across 10 bases. V dropped 7 bases and J dropped 5; count of bases not matched to a gene: 8. This CDR3 is built from 14 residues. The germline V gene has CDR1 MNHEY and CDR2 SVGAGI. The CDR3 DNA follows: TGTGCCAGCAACCGGGACAGGGGACAGGACGAGCAGTACTTC. Its translation: CASNRDRGQDEQYF.

As concerns this clone: The germline gene is not matched at one end of the junction; a read error may be the cause. V is TRBV7-2 and J is TRBJ2-1; TRBD2 matches 7 bases. The CDR3 is made up of 14 amino acids. CDR1 is SGHTA, CDR2 FQGNSA, per germline. CDR3 protein: CASSLAYGGNEQFF. CDR3 in DNA: TGTGCCAGCAGCCTAGCGTACGGGGGGAATGAGCAGTTCTTC.

As for this clone: Because the CDR3's place on the DNA is in doubt, the DNA is left out and the CDR3 is given as listed by TCRdb. The chain links TRBV21-1 to TRBJ1-6. TRBV21-1 is a pseudogene. The CDR3 is 15 amino acids in total, end residues counted. The CDR3 protein is CASSKYVCRNSPLHF.

The chain recombines TRBV30 with TRBJ2-3, with a tentative D call TRBD2 (6 bases). The CDR3 has 14 residues. Germline loops: CDR1 GTSNPN, CDR2 SVGIG (reference sequence). With 5 bases removed from V and 6 bases from J, the gap between germline ends came to 18 bases. The CDR3 DNA reads as TGTGCCTGGGTCAGGAGCGGAGGGCGGGATACGCAGTATTTT. It translates to CAWVRSGGRDTQYF.

V and J are TRBV6-5 and TRBJ1-2; TRBD1 matches at 7 bases. Germline V gene sequence: CDR1 MNHEY, CDR2 SVGAGI. This CDR3 has 13 residues. V trimming: 7 bases; J trimming: 7 bases; junction bases outside the gene matches: 9. Here the CDR3 reads CASTTRQGSGYTF. The CDR3, as DNA: TGTGCCAGCACCACTCGACAGGGAAGTGGCTACACCTTC.

The J gene is TRBJ2-5, the V gene TRBV6-6, with TRBD2 matching over 13 bases. Losses at the gene ends were 6 bases for V and 4 bases for J; bases not matched to a gene: 8. In germline, CDR1 is MNHNY, CDR2 SVGAGI (reference sequence). The CDR3 covers 16 residues. The CDR3 loop reads CASRRTSGRATETQYF. CDR3 in DNA: TGTGCCAGCAGGCGCACTAGCGGGAGGGCCACAGAGACCCAGTACTTC.

The chain recombines TRBV10-3 with TRBJ1-3, with a possible D match to TRBD1 (6 bases). Trimming removed 3 bases from V and 0 bases from J, with 9 bases in between. Germline CDR1 is ENHRY and CDR2 is SYGVKD. The CDR3 covers 15 residues. The CDR3 here is CAISDGTTSGNTIYF. The CDR3, as DNA: TGTGCCATCAGTGACGGGACAACCTCTGGAAACACCATATATTTT.

The V gene is TRBV2, the J gene TRBJ1-5, with 7 bases fitting TRBD1. The CDR3 has 17 residues. Germline values: CDR1 SNHLY, CDR2 FYNNEI. Trimming removed 10 bases from V and 0 bases from J; junction bases left unmatched: 15. CDR3 protein: CATHDPGQQYSNQPQHF. The CDR3 DNA reads as TGTGCCACGCATGACCCGGGACAGCAATATAGCAATCAGCCCCAGCATTTT.

CDR3 residues: CASSQAREDTIYF. The CDR3 bases are TGCGCCAGCAGCCAAGCCAGGGAGGACACCATATATTTT. V is TRBV4-1 and J is TRBJ1-3; maybe TRBD1 (5 bases). Trimming shortened V by 1 base and J by 8 bases, and 9 bases separated the two germline ends. The CDR3 length is 13 residues. Germline V gene sequence: CDR1 MGHRA, CDR2 YSYEKL.

This chain connects TRBV29-1 to TRBJ1-4, with D possibly TRBD1 on 5 matching bases. This CDR3 is built from 12 residues. Germline-derived CDR1 and CDR2 are SQVTM and ANQGSEA. V was pared by 6 bases and J by 5 bases, with 10 bases between. CDR3 sequence reads: CSVGRGNEKLFF. In nucleotides, the CDR3 is TGCAGCGTAGGAAGGGGAAATGAAAAACTGTTTTTT.

V usage is TRBV11-1 and J usage is TRBJ2-1, with 9 nucleotides matching TRBD1. The CDR3 spans 15 residues. Germline V CDR1 and CDR2: SGHAT, FQDESV (reference sequence). V shed 5 bases, J shed 4 bases, and the junction held 6 bases outside the gene matches. CDR3 bases: TGTGCCAGCAGCCCACAGGGGGCAGGTTACAATGAGCAGTTCTTC. This gives the protein CASSPQGAGYNEQFF.

CDR3 loop: CASSGPGLVNEQFF. The CDR3 nucleotides are TGTGCCAGCAGCGGCCCGGGACTAGTGAATGAGCAGTTCTTC. V gene TRBV9 combines with J gene TRBJ2-1, with 8 positions matching TRBD2. The CDR3 runs 14 residues. Losses at the gene ends were 3 bases for V and 7 bases for J; bases not matched to a gene: 6. Germline CDR1 reads SGDLS; CDR2 reads YYNGEE.